These 7 T cell receptor beta chains share one sample of origin, sequenced in a study of cytomegalovirus exposure and HLA in healthy donors. Use of 60 Vbeta and 13 Jbeta primers characterized the PCR. Using immunoSEQ multiplex PCR, the repertoire was profiled, and TCRdb retains in-frame clones only, with some absent. Found here are 130,000 or so clones, 74% of them singletons; the top ten hold around 6.6%. The sample comprised PBMCs. The receptors stem from a man aged 35 to 55 in good health and CMV-seropositive.

This chain joins TRBV29-1 and TRBJ1-1; 9 bases are a match to TRBD1. V lost 7 bases and J lost 5; bases outside the gene matches: 8. The CDR3 spans 13 residues. Per germline, CDR1 SQVTM and CDR2 ANQGSEA. The CDR3, as DNA: TGCAGCGCGCCGGGACAGGGTGCAACTGAAGCTTTCTTT. This encodes CSAPGQGATEAFF.

This clone came up once. The chain recombines TRBV6-6 with TRBJ2-3; TRBD1 might be the D (5 bases). Trimming removed 10 bases at V and 0 bases at J, with 17 bases between. This CDR3 is built from 15 residues. Germline V lookup: CDR1 MNHNY, CDR2 SVGAGI (reference sequence). The CDR3 spells CATLIDRASTDTQYF. The CDR3 nucleotides are TGTGCCACTCTTATCGACAGAGCTAGCACAGATACGCAGTATTTT.

The V call is TRBV5-1, the J call TRBJ1-2; D ambiguous. This CDR3 is built from 16 residues. The V end lost 2 bases, the J end lost 1 base, and 15 bases lay between the germline ends. Germline CDR1 reads SGHRS; CDR2 reads YFSETQ. The CDR3 loop is CASSLSTDRNNYGYTF. CDR3 bases: TGCGCCAGCAGCTTAAGTACAGATAGAAATAACTATGGCTACACCTTC. The whole variable domain, remainder taken from reference TRBV5-1 and TRBJ1-2, is KAGVTQTPRYLIKTRGQQVTLSCSPISGHRSVSWYQQTPGQGLQFLFEYFSETQRNKGNFPGRFSGRQFSNSRSEMNVSTLELGDSALYLCASSLSTDRNNYGYTFGSGTRLTVV.

The chain uses TRBV7-7 and TRBJ1-1; the D is unclear. This CDR3 is built from 13 residues. The V end was cut by 2 bases, the J end by 3 bases, with 7 bases between. CDR1 and CDR2 from the germline V gene are SSHAT and FNYEAQ (reference sequence). The CDR3 nucleotides are TGTGCCAGCAGCTTAATGAGGGACACTGAAGCTTTCTTT. Translated, it gives CASSLMRDTEAFF.

V usage is TRBV27 and J usage is TRBJ2-3; TRBD2 aligns across 8 bases. Trimming at V came to 3 bases and at J to 7 bases, leaving 6 bases not matched to a gene. Germline V CDR1 and CDR2: MNHEY, SMNVEV (reference sequence). The CDR3 covers 14 residues. CDR3 region: CASSLSGSGYTQYF. The CDR3 DNA reads TGTGCCAGCAGTTTGAGCGGGAGCGGATATACGCAGTATTTT.

The chain carries TRBV5-1 and TRBJ2-7; the match to TRBD2 covers 7 bases. The assigned J gene may be wrong: the sequence end matches TRBJ2-5 better. This CDR3 contains 13 residues. Germline V gives CDR1 SGHRS, CDR2 YFSETQ. DNA of the CDR3: TGCGCCAGCAGCTTAGTGGGGGGGGAGACCCAGTACTTC. This encodes CASSLVGGETQYF.

The chain joins TRBV6-5 to TRBJ2-1; the D is unclear. The germline V gene encodes CDR1 MNHEY and CDR2 SVGAGI. V shed 6 bases and J shed 8 bases, with 5 bases lying between them. CDR3 size: 10 residues. This CDR3 is CASRRYEQFF. The CDR3, as DNA: TGTGCCAGCAGACGGTATGAGCAGTTCTTC.